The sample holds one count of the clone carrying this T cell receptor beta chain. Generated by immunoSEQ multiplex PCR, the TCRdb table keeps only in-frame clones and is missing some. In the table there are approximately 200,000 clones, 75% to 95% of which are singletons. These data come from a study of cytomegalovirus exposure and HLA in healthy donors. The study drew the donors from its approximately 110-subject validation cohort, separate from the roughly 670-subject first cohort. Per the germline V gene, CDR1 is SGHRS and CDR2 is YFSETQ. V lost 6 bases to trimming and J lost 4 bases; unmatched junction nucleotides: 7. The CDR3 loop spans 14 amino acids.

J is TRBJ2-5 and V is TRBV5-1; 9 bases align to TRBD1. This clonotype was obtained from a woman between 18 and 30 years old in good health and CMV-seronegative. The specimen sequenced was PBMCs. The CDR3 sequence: CASNPGTGSETQYF. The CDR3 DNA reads TGCGCCAGCAACCCCGGGACAGGGTCAGAGACCCAGTACTTC. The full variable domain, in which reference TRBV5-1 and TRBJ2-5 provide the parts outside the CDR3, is KAGVTQTPRYLIKTRGQQVTLSCSPISGHRSVSWYQQTPGQGLQFLFEYFSETQRNKGNFPGRFSGRQFSNSRSEMNVSTLELGDSALYLCASNPGTGSETQYFGPGTRLLVL.